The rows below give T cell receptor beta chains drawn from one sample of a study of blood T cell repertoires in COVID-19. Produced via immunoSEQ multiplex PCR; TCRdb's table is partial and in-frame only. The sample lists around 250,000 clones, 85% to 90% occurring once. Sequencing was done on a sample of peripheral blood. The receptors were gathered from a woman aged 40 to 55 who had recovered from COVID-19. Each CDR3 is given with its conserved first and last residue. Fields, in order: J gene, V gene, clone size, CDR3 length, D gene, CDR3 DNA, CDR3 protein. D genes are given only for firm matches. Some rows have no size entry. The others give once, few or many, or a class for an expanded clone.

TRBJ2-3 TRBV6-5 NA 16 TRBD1 TGTGCCAGCAGTTATACGACAGGGGCCAGCACAGATACGCAGTATTTT CASSYTTGASTDTQYF
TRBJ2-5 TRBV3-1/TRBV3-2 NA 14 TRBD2 TGTGCCAGCAGCCAAGGGACTAGCCAAGAGACCCAGTACTTC CASSQGTSQETQYF
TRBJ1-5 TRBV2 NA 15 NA TGTGCCAGCAGTGAAGAATACTCTTCTTGGCAGCCCCAGCATTTT CASSEEYSSWQPQHF
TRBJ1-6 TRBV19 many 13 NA TGTGCCAGTAGTATAGGGCCAAATTCACCCCTCCACTTT CASSIGPNSPLHF
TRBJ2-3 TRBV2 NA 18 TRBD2 TGTGCCAGCAGTGAGGGGACTAGCGGGGGGCGTGGCACAGATACGCAGTATTTT CASSEGTSGGRGTDTQYF
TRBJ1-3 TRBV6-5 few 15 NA TGTGCCAGCAGTTACACTGACAGTTCTGGAAACACCATATATTTT CASSYTDSSGNTIYF
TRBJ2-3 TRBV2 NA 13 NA TGTGCCAGCAGTTGGCAAAACACAGATACGCAGTATTTT CASSWQNTDTQYF
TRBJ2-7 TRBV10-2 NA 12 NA TGCGCCAGCAGTGAGTCTGAGGATGAGCAGTACTTC CASSESEDEQYF
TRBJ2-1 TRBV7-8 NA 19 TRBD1 TGTGCCAGCAGTCCTCCTCGACTGGGGACAGGGATGTCTTACAATGAGCAGTTCTTC CASSPPRLGTGMSYNEQFF
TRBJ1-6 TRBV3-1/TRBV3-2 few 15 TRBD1 TGTGCCAGCAGCCCGACAGGGGGCAATAATTCACCCCTCCACTTT CASSPTGGNNSPLHF
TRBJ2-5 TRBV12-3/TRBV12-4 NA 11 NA TGTGCCAGCAGTCCTGAAGAGACCCAGTACTTC CASSPEETQYF
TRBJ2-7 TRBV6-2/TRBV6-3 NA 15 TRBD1 TGTGCCAGCAGTAGACCCGGGACAGGGTTCTACGAGCAGTACTTC CASSRPGTGFYEQYF
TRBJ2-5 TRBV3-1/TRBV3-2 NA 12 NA TGTGCCAGCAGCCAAGGAGAGGAGACCCAGTACTTC CASSQGEETQYF
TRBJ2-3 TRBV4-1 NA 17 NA TGCGCCAGCAGCCCGTCGGCCCTAGTGTCGCGCACAGATACGCAGTATTTT CASSPSALVSRTDTQYF
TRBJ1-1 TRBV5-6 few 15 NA TGTGCCAGCAGCTTGGTGGGGCAGGGCAACACTGAAGCTTTCTTT CASSLVGQGNTEAFF
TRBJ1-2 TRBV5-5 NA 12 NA TGTGCCAGCAGCTTAGGGGTATCTGGCTACACCTTC CASSLGVSGYTF
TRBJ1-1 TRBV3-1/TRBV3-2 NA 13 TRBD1 TGTGCCAGCACCGGGACAGGGGCCACTGAAGCTTTCTTT CASTGTGATEAFF
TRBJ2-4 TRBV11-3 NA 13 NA TGTGCCAGCAGCTTTATCCAGGATAACATTCAGTACTTC CASSFIQDNIQYF
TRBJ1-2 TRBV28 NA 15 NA TGTGCCAGCAGTTTGGGCCAGGGAATTCTAAGAGGCTACACCTTC CASSLGQGILRGYTF
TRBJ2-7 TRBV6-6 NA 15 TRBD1 TGTGCCAGCAGTTGGGGACAGTTGCTGACCTACGAGCAGTACTTC CASSWGQLLTYEQYF
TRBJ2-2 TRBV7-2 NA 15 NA TGTGCCAGCAGCTCAGGTCTTTCGAACACCGGGGAGCTGTTTTTT CASSSGLSNTGELFF
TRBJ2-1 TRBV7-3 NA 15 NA TGTGCCAGCAGCTTAAGCCCTCTAAACTACAATGAGCAGTTCTTC CASSLSPLNYNEQFF
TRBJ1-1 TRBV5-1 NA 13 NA TGCGCCAGCAGCCCCGACTTGAACACTGAAGCTTTCTTT CASSPDLNTEAFF
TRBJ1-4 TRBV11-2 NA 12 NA TGTGCCAGCAGCTTTGGGGCGGAAAAACTGTTTTTT CASSFGAEKLFF
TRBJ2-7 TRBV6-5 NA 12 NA TGTGCCAGCAGTTATAAGACAGGAGAGCAGTACTTC CASSYKTGEQYF
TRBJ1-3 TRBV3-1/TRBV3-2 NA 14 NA TGTGCCAGCAGCCATTTATATTCTGGAAACACCATATATTTT CASSHLYSGNTIYF
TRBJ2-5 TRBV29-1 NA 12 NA TGCAGCGTTGAAGAAGGTAGAGGAACCCAGTACTTC CSVEEGRGTQYF
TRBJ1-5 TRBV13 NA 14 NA TGTGCCAGCAGCTTAGGCCGGAGCAATCAGCCCCAGCATTTT CASSLGRSNQPQHF
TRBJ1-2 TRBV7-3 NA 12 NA TGTGCCAGCAGCTTACCAGGGTATGGCTACACCTTC CASSLPGYGYTF
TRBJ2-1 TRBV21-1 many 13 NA TGTGCCAGCAGCCATACGGGGGTCAATGAGCAGTTCTTC CASSHTGVNEQFF
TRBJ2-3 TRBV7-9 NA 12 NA TGTGCCAGCAGCTCAAGCACAGATACGCAGTATTTT CASSSSTDTQYF
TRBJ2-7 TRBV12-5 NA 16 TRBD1 TGTGCTAGTGGTTTGGGGTGGGCCACAGGGGACTACGAGCAGTACTTC CASGLGWATGDYEQYF
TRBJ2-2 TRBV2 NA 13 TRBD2 TGTGCCAGCAGCTTAGCGGGACAAGGAGAGCTGTTTTTT CASSLAGQGELFF
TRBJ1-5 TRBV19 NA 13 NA TGTGCCAGTAGTATACAGGTCAATCAGCCCCAGCATTTT CASSIQVNQPQHF
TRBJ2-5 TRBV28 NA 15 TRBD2 TGTGCCAGCAGTTCGGCTAGCGGGGGTGGCGAGACCCAGTACTTC CASSSASGGGETQYF
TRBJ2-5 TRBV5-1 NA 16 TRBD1 TGCGCCAGCAGCTCTACTTTAGGACAGGGCCAAGAGACCCAGTACTTC CASSSTLGQGQETQYF
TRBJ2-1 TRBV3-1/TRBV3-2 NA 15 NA TGTGCCAGCAGCCAACCCGGGAACCAGCCCCGGGAGCAGTTCTTC CASSQPGNQPREQFF
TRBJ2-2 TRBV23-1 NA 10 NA TGCGCCAGCAGTCCCTGGGAGCTGTTTTTT CASSPWELFF
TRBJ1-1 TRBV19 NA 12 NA TGTGCCAGCGGGTCCGTTGGGACTGAAGCTTTCTTT CASGSVGTEAFF
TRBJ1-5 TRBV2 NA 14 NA TGTGCCAGCACCGGGGGGACCTTCTATCAGCCCCAGCATTTT CASTGGTFYQPQHF
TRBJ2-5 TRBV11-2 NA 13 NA TGTGCCAGCAGTATACAGGGGAGGGAGACCCAGTACTTC CASSIQGRETQYF
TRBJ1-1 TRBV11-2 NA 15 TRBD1 TGTGCCAGCAGCCCAGGGGGCCGAATGAACACTGAAGCTTTCTTT CASSPGGRMNTEAFF
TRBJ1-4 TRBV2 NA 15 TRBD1 TGTGCCAGTTTGGGACAGGGCGTTGGAAATGAAAAACTGTTTTTT CASLGQGVGNEKLFF
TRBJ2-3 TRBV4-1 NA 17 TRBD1 TGCGCCAGCAGCCAAGTTTTGTTTCAGGGGGACACAGATACGCAGTATTTT CASSQVLFQGDTDTQYF
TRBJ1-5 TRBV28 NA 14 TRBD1 TGTGCCAGCAGCTCCCCGACAGGGGATCAGCCCCAGCATTTT CASSSPTGDQPQHF
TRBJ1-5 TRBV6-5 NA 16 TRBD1 TGTGCCAGCAGTTACTCGAGCAGGGGGCCCAATCAGCCCCAGCATTTT CASSYSSRGPNQPQHF
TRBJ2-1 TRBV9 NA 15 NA TGTGCCAGCAGCGTAGGGGAGAGCTCCTACAATGAGCAGTTCTTC CASSVGESSYNEQFF
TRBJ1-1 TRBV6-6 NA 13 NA TGTGCCAGCAGTTGGGAGCTTTCCACTGAAGCTTTCTTT CASSWELSTEAFF
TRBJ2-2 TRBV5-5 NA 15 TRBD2 TGTGCCAGCAGCCGTAGCGGGATGGCGGACGGGGAGCTGTTTTTT CASSRSGMADGELFF
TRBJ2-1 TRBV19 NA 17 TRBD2 TGTGCCAGTAGCAGGCCCCCACAGGGGCGGGAGGGCAATGAGCAGTTCTTC CASSRPPQGREGNEQFF
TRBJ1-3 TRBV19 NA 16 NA TGTGCCAGTAGTATCGGTAGCGGGAACTCTGGAAACACCATATATTTT CASSIGSGNSGNTIYF
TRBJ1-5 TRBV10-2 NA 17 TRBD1 TGCGCCAGCAGTGGAACCCCGGACAGGCCGAACAATCAGCCCCAGCATTTT CASSGTPDRPNNQPQHF
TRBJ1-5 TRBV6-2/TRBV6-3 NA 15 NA TGTGCCAGCAGTTACTCGAGCCAGGGGACGCAGCCCCAGCATTTT CASSYSSQGTQPQHF